This T cell receptor beta chain was recorded in a study of shared T cell receptors in the human thymus. V dropped 0 bases and J dropped 3; count of bases not matched to a gene: 12. The CDR3 is 20 residues long. CDR1 LNHNV and CDR2 YYDKDF come from the germline V gene (reference sequence). This clone came up once. The data were produced by immunoSEQ multiplex PCR, yet TCRdb's version contains in-frame clones alone and is incomplete. The sample consists of some 720,000 clones, roughly 88% of them appearing once. These data were also filed under a second study, of human thymus T cells. That paper states: Congenital heart defects were the reason for the corrective surgery that the donors, healthy Finnish infants, were having.

The clonotype was recovered from a boy younger than two with a congenital heart defect. The chain is built from TRBV15 and TRBJ2-4; 12 bases align to TRBD2. Input material: thymocytes. In nucleotides, the CDR3 is TGTGCCACCAGCAGAGATCGGCGGACTAGCGGGAAGAGGGGCAAAAACATTCAGTACTTC. It yields the protein CATSRDRRTSGKRGKNIQYF.